This T cell receptor (beta chain) was found in a study of T cells in Graves' hyperthyroidism and ophthalmopathy. This clonotype was detected once. Hyperthyroidism of Graves' type that showed no ophthalmopathy progression within 18 months was stable. Hyperthyroidism had been newly diagnosed in patients aged 18 to 65, and its duration was under 2 months. Using more than 8 ml of fresh peripheral blood, PBMCs were prepared. There were TCR beta CDR3 regions amplified from RNA transcripts. First-round RT-PCR targeting the TCR CDR3 was performed with the HTBI primer set. TCRdb reprocessed the multiplex PCR reads via MiXCR and lists one record per CDR3 protein. Here the sample spans some 800,000 distinct CDR3 sequences, approximately 40% being singletons. Sequencing input: blood. The source of this sequence is a man aged 18 to 30 with Graves' hyperthyroidism.

The CDR3 spells CSLVLGYTEAFF. CDR3 nucleotides: TGCAGCTTAGTACTCGGTTACACTGAAGCTTTCTTT. The chain carries TRBV29-1 and TRBJ1-1; D not resolved. Germline values: CDR1 SQVTM, CDR2 ANQGSEA. Trimming shortened V by 8 bases and J by 3 bases, and 13 bases separated the two germline ends. This CDR3 is built from 12 residues.